This record covers a single T cell receptor (beta chain). Its target antigen remains unknown. No qualities accompany the bases; no much larger clone lies one base away. The germline V gene yields MDHEN for CDR1 and SYDVKM for CDR2. V lost 7 bases and J lost 7 bases, and the count of bases not matched to a germline gene is 9. Reading from cysteine to phenylalanine, the CDR3 counts 13 amino acids. Only CDR3 DNA remains: 39 bases, in frame from the first base. The sample originates from a study of blood T cell repertoires in COVID-19 (dated by TCRdb to between 2020 and 2021). Study-level background: The collaborator samples originated in the United States, Italy and Spain and spanned the acute and convalescent phases of COVID-19. The prospective study material was composed of cDNA or gDNA derived from T cells, B-cell-depleted T cells, or PBMCs. Subjects who had been exposed to COVID-19, were actively infected with it, or had recovered from it provided the deeply sampled blood TCRbeta repertoires that made up the dataset. The repertoires were released in a freely available public database intended as a resource for research on the immune response to SARS-CoV-2. Samples were obtained from the ongoing ImmuneRACE study (first 160 participants) and from 1,254 subjects provided by 6 global collaborators. Sample metadata almost always included a de-identified subject ID, COVID-19 status, age in years and sex. Where available, HLA class I and class II types were taken from metadata supplied by the sample provider and were not determined by assay-based typing. The paper's findings and limits, for the study overall: The amount of clinical and demographic metadata varied by source and participant and was provided uncurated.

TCRbeta CDR3 regions were amplified from genomic DNA by means of the immunoSEQ Assay, a bias-controlled multiplex PCR. As for the original processing: The number of nucleated cells in each sample was estimated by amplification of reference gene primers within the assay. Sequence reads were collapsed and filtered to measure the absolute abundance of every unique TCRbeta CDR3 rearrangement. For each sample, productive Simpson clonality was calculated by taking the square root of Simpson's diversity index across productive rearrangements. TCRdb provides this immuneACCESS table in a form limited to in-frame rearrangements. Some clones are lacking; in checked studies, under half of them reflect an unresolved V gene, and why the rest are absent is not known. The V and J calls and the clone size are those of that table, but D and trimming were determined from the DNA. Present in this sample are around 36,000 clones, 83% of which were seen just once. Together, the top ten hold 3% to 4% of the sample.

Collaborating institutions collected whole blood in K2EDTA tubes following their own protocols. For TCRbeta analysis, collaborator samples were shipped as frozen whole blood, as isolated PBMCs, or as DNA extracted from either sample type. This TCR was sampled from a man aged 45-65 years with acute or convalescent COVID-19. The chain uses TRBV28 and TRBJ1-1, with 7 middle bases fitting TRBD1. Sequenced material: peripheral blood. The CDR3 protein is CASNRDSRVEAFF. The sequenced DNA is TGTGCCAGCAACCGGGACAGTCGGGTTGAAGCTTTCTTT. With all but the CDR3 taken from the reference TRBV28 and TRBJ1-1 genes, the full variable domain is: DVKVTQSSRYLVKRTGEKVFLECVQDMDHENMFWYRQDPGLGLRLIYFSYDVKMKEKGDIPEGYSVSREKKERFSLILESASTNQTSMYLCASNRDSRVEAFFGQGTRLTVV.